This is a list of T cell receptor beta chains from one sample in a study of neoadjuvant anti-PD-1 for oral cavity cancer. The repertoire was sequenced with immunoSEQ multiplex PCR; TCRdb's copy has only in-frame clones and lacks some. The sample lists roughly 13,000 clones; about 70% were seen once. The sample consisted of PBMCs, taken before nivolumab (anti-PD-1) treatment. These receptors originate from a person aged 40 to 85 with oral cavity squamous cell carcinoma. Each CDR3 is given with its conserved first and last residue. Each record gives: V gene, D gene, clone size, J gene, CDR3 protein, CDR3 DNA. A D gene is named only where the DNA matches it firmly. The size entry is marked missing in some rows and otherwise reads once, few, many or a size class.

TRBV20-1	NA	NA	TRBJ2-1	CSAHDQPGQFF	TGCAGTGCGCATGACCAGCCGGGACAGTTCTTC
TRBV4-1	NA	NA	TRBJ2-1	CASSQDPVGEQFF	TGCGCCAGCAGCCAAGACCCCGTTGGTGAGCAGTTCTTC
TRBV7-9	TRBD2	NA	TRBJ2-5	CASSLGSGSQETQYF	TGTGCCAGCAGCTTAGGGAGCGGGAGCCAAGAGACCCAGTACTTC
TRBV7-2	TRBD2	NA	TRBJ2-5	CASSPLVAGGETQYF	TGTGCCAGCAGTCCTCTGGTAGCGGGAGGCGAGACCCAGTACTTC
TRBV6-1	NA	NA	TRBJ2-5	CASSEAGSGIQETQYF	TGTGCCAGCAGTGAAGCTGGCAGCGGAATCCAAGAGACCCAGTACTTC
TRBV5-1	NA	NA	TRBJ2-7	CASSLAGGEQYF	TGCGCCAGCAGCTTGGCTGGAGGCGAGCAGTACTTC
TRBV28	TRBD2	NA	TRBJ2-7	CASPPGGSGGPTAHEQYF	TGTGCCAGCCCGCCGGGGGGTAGCGGGGGACCAACTGCGCACGAGCAGTACTTC
TRBV19	NA	NA	TRBJ1-4	CASSHGGAREKLFF	TGTGCCAGTAGCCATGGGGGGGCGCGAGAAAAACTGTTTTTT
TRBV5-6	TRBD1	NA	TRBJ2-1	CASYLTGPNNEQFF	TGTGCCAGTTACCTGACAGGGCCGAACAATGAGCAGTTCTTC
TRBV30	NA	few	TRBJ1-2	CACTDGGRITF	TGTGCCTGCACTGACGGTGGCAGAATCACCTTC
TRBV12-5	TRBD1	few	TRBJ2-1	CASGLVLSGTGNYNEQFF	TGTGCTAGTGGTTTGGTCCTCTCCGGGACAGGGAACTACAATGAGCAGTTCTTC
TRBV5-1	NA	NA	TRBJ1-1	CASSFNYGPEAFF	TGCGCCAGCAGCTTTAACTACGGGCCTGAAGCTTTCTTT
TRBV30	NA	few	TRBJ2-6	CAWSAQGAGANVLTF	TGTGCCTGGAGCGCTCAAGGCGCCGGGGCCAACGTCCTGACTTTC
TRBV11-1	NA	NA	TRBJ2-7	CASSSTHEQYF	TGTGCCAGCAGCTCCACCCACGAGCAGTACTTC
TRBV6-1	NA	NA	TRBJ1-5	CASSEGARRQRNQPQHF	TGTGCCAGCAGTGAAGGCGCACGCCGGCAGCGAAATCAGCCCCAGCATTTT
TRBV5-4	NA	NA	TRBJ2-7	CASSLVAGSGWYF	TGTGCCAGCAGCTTGGTAGCTGGCTCAGGGTGGTACTTC
TRBV5-1	TRBD1	NA	TRBJ1-2	CASSSSLTGVNYGYTF	TGCGCCAGCAGCTCCTCCCTGACAGGGGTTAATTATGGCTACACCTTC
TRBV2	NA	NA	TRBJ2-5	CASSGSYQETQYF	TGTGCCAGCAGTGGCAGTTACCAAGAGACCCAGTACTTC
TRBV7-6	TRBD1	once	TRBJ1-1	CASSLPGTGVGTEAFF	TGTGCCAGCAGCTTACCCGGGACAGGGGTTGGCACTGAAGCTTTCTTT
TRBV4-1	NA	NA	TRBJ2-4	CASSRISPGPQNF	TGCGCCAGCAGCCGAATTTCTCCGGGACCGCAGAACTTC
TRBV27	TRBD2	NA	TRBJ2-7	CASSWRGGVYEQYF	TGTGCCAGCAGTTGGAGGGGAGGGGTGTACGAGCAGTACTTC
TRBV2	TRBD1	NA	TRBJ2-4	CASRRGGGTGVLGYKNIQYF	TGTGCCAGCAGGAGAGGGGGAGGGACAGGGGTTTTAGGATACAAAAACATTCAGTACTTC
TRBV6-5	NA	NA	TRBJ2-3	CASSPGGLFTDTQYF	TGTGCCAGCAGCCCTGGGGGACTTTTCACAGATACGCAGTATTTT
TRBV29-1	NA	NA	TRBJ2-2	CSVGRQSTGELFF	TGCAGCGTTGGACGACAGTCCACCGGGGAGCTGTTTTTT
TRBV9	TRBD2	NA	TRBJ2-7	CASSVGSGGSTYEQYF	TGTGCCAGCAGCGTAGGTAGCGGGGGGTCAACCTACGAGCAGTACTTC
TRBV5-1	TRBD1	few	TRBJ1-1	CASSADRVITEAFF	TGCGCCAGCAGCGCCGACAGGGTGATCACTGAAGCTTTCTTT
TRBV9	NA	NA	TRBJ1-1	CASSPGHTEAFF	TGTGCCAGCAGCCCTGGGCACACTGAAGCTTTCTTT
TRBV5-8	TRBD1	NA	TRBJ1-4	CASSGGQGNEKLFF	TGTGCCAGCAGCGGGGGACAGGGGAATGAAAAACTGTTTTTT
TRBV6-6	NA	NA	TRBJ2-3	CASSPRAGTDTQYF	TGTGCCAGCAGCCCAAGGGCGGGTACAGATACGCAGTATTTT
TRBV28	NA	NA	TRBJ1-5	CASSPPDSNSNQPQHF	TGTGCCAGCAGTCCACCGGACTCGAATAGCAATCAGCCCCAGCATTTT
TRBV5-1	NA	NA	TRBJ2-5	CASSLDNGETQYF	TGCGCCAGCAGCTTGGACAACGGGGAGACCCAGTACTTC
TRBV19	NA	NA	TRBJ2-6	CASSIQGLADGANVLTF	TGTGCCAGTAGTATACAGGGGTTGGCGGACGGGGCCAACGTCCTGACTTTC
TRBV11-1	NA	NA	TRBJ1-2	CASSFPGSNYGYTF	TGTGCCAGCAGCTTCCCGGGTTCTAACTATGGCTACACCTTC
TRBV5-4	TRBD1	few	TRBJ1-1	CASSTPTGTTEAFF	TGTGCCAGCAGCACACCGACAGGGACCACTGAAGCTTTCTTT
TRBV19	NA	once	TRBJ1-6	CASSSSGSLNSPLHF	TGTGCCAGTAGTTCGTCAGGGAGCCTGAATTCACCCCTCCACTTT
TRBV30	TRBD2	NA	TRBJ2-1	CAWRSSGRPNEQFF	TGTGCCTGGAGGTCCAGCGGGAGACCCAATGAGCAGTTCTTC
TRBV4-1	NA	NA	TRBJ2-5	CASSQFSGETQYF	TGCGCCAGCAGCCAATTTAGCGGAGAGACCCAGTACTTC
TRBV15	NA	few	TRBJ2-3	CATSRDRGGTDTQYF	TGTGCCACCAGCAGAGACAGGGGTGGCACAGATACGCAGTATTTT
TRBV4-2	NA	few	TRBJ1-2	CASSQGGVAGSLGYTF	TGTGCCAGCAGCCAAGGGGGAGTAGCCGGATCCTTGGGCTACACCTTC
TRBV30	TRBD1	NA	TRBJ2-7	CAWGGTGTYEQYF	TGTGCCTGGGGGGGGACAGGGACTTACGAGCAGTACTTC
TRBV4-2	NA	NA	TRBJ1-5	CASSQDSNERQPQHF	TGTGCCAGCAGCCAAGATTCGAACGAAAGGCAGCCCCAGCATTTT
TRBV9	NA	once	TRBJ2-7	CASSEGPSPGSGSYEQYF	TGTGCCAGCAGCGAGGGCCCCTCTCCGGGTTCGGGCTCCTACGAGCAGTACTTC
TRBV27	TRBD2	NA	TRBJ2-7	CATKRLGTSGRHEQYF	TGTGCCACCAAACGTCTTGGGACTAGCGGGAGACACGAGCAGTACTTC
TRBV7-6	NA	NA	TRBJ2-1	CASSVGGGTLLGNEQFF	TGTGCCAGCAGCGTAGGGGGAGGGACCCTCCTCGGCAATGAGCAGTTCTTC
TRBV4-1	TRBD2	NA	TRBJ2-5	CASSHLTSGEETQYF	TGCGCCAGCAGCCACTTGACTAGCGGGGAAGAGACCCAGTACTTC
TRBV28	NA	NA	TRBJ1-5	CASSLEGPNQPQHF	TGTGCCAGCAGTTTAGAGGGCCCCAATCAGCCCCAGCATTTT
TRBV29-1	NA	NA	TRBJ2-1	CSVVLQSSYNEQFF	TGCAGCGTTGTATTACAGAGCTCCTACAATGAGCAGTTCTTC
TRBV6-1	NA	NA	TRBJ2-5	CASSGTVKETQYF	TGTGCCAGCAGTGGGACAGTCAAAGAGACCCAGTACTTC
TRBV9	TRBD1	NA	TRBJ1-2	CASSVRDRGFGYTF	TGTGCCAGCAGCGTGCGGGACAGGGGTTTTGGCTACACCTTC
TRBV15	NA	NA	TRBJ1-5	CATSRDPARQPQHF	TGTGCCACCAGCAGAGATCCCGCCCGTCAGCCCCAGCATTTT
TRBV4-1	NA	NA	TRBJ1-1	CASSQVGRMNTEAFF	TGCGCCAGCAGCCAAGTAGGGCGGATGAACACTGAAGCTTTCTTT
TRBV15	TRBD2	NA	TRBJ2-3	CATRDLAGGGLDTQYF	TGTGCCACCAGAGACCTAGCGGGGGGCGGCCTGGATACGCAGTATTTT
TRBV5-4	TRBD1	once	TRBJ2-7	CASSSQGGEYEQYF	TGTGCCAGCAGCTCACAGGGGGGCGAGTACGAGCAGTACTTC
TRBV28	NA	NA	TRBJ1-2	CASSLEQVSGYGYTF	TGTGCCAGCAGTCTTGAACAGGTTTCGGGCTATGGCTACACCTTC
TRBV11-2	NA	few	TRBJ1-1	CASSLGMKGGGTEAFF	TGTGCCAGCAGCTTAGGAATGAAGGGGGGAGGGACTGAAGCTTTCTTT